This entry concerns a single T cell receptor (beta chain). Antigen unknown. The naive CD8 population came from CD45RO-negative cells selected for CCR7, without terminally differentiated effector memory CD45RA+ cells. The trim removed 3 bases at V and 2 bases at J, leaving 29 bases unmatched. Germline V lookup: CDR1 SGDLS, CDR2 YYNGEE. The CDR3 spans 23 residues. These data originate in a study of shared clonotypes between healthy human individuals. Regarding the study as a whole: Among donors, clonotype sharing was expected to be affected by sequencing depth. Non-shared clonotypes displayed generation probabilities falling below those of clonotypes present in all four donors.

In the original processing: Filtering differed because ImmunoSEQ produced junction-only sequences that carried no quality scores. TCRdb's copy holds only in-frame clones and misses some; the assay was immunoSEQ multiplex PCR. V, J and clone size derive from that table, while D and trimming were established from the DNA sequence. Counted here are approximately 840,000 clones, 96% occurring once; the ten biggest clones make up over 0.2%. The source is a man younger than 45 in good health. The sample was naive CD8+ T cells sorted from blood. The rearrangement uses TRBV9 and TRBJ2-5; 9 bases map to TRBD2. Here the CDR3 DNA reads TGTGCCAGCAGCGGAGATCCCAGAAAACACCGGACTAGCGAGAACCCAAGTCAAGAGACCCAGTACTTC. It yields the protein CASSGDPRKHRTSENPSQETQYF.